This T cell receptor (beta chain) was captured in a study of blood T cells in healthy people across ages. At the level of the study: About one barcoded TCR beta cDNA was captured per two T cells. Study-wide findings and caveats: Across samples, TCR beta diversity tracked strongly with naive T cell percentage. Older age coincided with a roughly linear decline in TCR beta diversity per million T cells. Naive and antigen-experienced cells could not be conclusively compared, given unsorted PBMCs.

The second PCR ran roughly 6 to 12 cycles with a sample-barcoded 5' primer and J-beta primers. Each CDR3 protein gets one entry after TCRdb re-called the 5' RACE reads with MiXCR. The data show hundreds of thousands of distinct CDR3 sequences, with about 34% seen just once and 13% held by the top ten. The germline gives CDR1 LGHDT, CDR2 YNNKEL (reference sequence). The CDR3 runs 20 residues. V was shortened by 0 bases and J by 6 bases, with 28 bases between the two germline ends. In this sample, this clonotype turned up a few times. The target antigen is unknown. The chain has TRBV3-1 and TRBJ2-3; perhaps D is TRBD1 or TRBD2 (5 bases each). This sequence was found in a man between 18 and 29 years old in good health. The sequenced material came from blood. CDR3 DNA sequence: TGTGCCAGCAGCCAAGAGAGGGAGAGGGGCAACCATTCCCCGGGGGATACGCAGTATTTT. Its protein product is CASSQERERGNHSPGDTQYF.